The 22 T cell receptor beta chains below were found in one sample sequenced in a study of early T cells in non-severe SARS-CoV-2 infection. Via MiXCR, TCRdb re-called the 5' RACE reads, giving one row per CDR3 protein. The sample includes 80,000 to 95,000 distinct CDR3 sequences, about 15% seen only once; the top ten take just over 5%. The sample here was whole blood, taken at baseline. These receptors were collected from an adult who was a healthcare worker with PCR-confirmed SARS-CoV-2 infection or an uninfected control (not recorded which).

This clonotype occurred many times. J is TRBJ2-1 and V is TRBV3-1; TRBD2 might be the D (6 bases). Trimming left V 6 bases short and J 7 bases short, with 16 bases between. There are 14 residues in the CDR3. The germline V gene has CDR1 LGHDT and CDR2 YNNKEL (reference sequence). CDR3 amino acids: CASRQWDSRNEQFF. DNA of the CDR3: TGTGCCAGCAGGCAATGGGACTCTCGAAATGAGCAGTTCTTC.

The V call is TRBV9, the J call TRBJ2-5; D ambiguous. The ends were cut back, 4 bases at V and 5 bases at J, with 15 bases in the middle. This CDR3 spans 14 amino acids. The germline V gene encodes CDR1 SGDLS and CDR2 YYNGEE. This CDR3 reads CASSPPDPEETQYF. The CDR3 DNA sequence: TGTGCCAGCAGCCCCCCCGATCCCGAGGAGACCCAGTACTTC.

The chain carries TRBV6-2 or TRBV6-3 and TRBJ2-2, with 13 positions matching TRBD2. The V gene's germline CDR1 is MNHEY and CDR2 SVGEGT. The CDR3 totals 15 residues. V shed 6 bases, J shed 7 bases, and the junction held 5 bases outside the gene matches. The CDR3, as DNA: TGTGCCAGCAGCGGACTAGCGGGAGTACACGGGGAGCTGTTTTTT. This translates into CASSGLAGVHGELFF.

A few counts support this clonotype. The chain joins TRBV5-1 to TRBJ2-1; 7 bases line up with TRBD1. This CDR3 is 14 amino acids long. Germline V lookup: CDR1 SGHRS, CDR2 YFSETQ. Germline trimming cut 7 bases from V and 6 bases from J; bases unmatched to any gene: 10. The CDR3 here is CASQGTATFNEQFF. The CDR3 DNA follows: TGCGCCAGCCAAGGGACAGCAACCTTCAATGAGCAGTTCTTC.

The chain has TRBV15 and TRBJ2-2; D remains ambiguous. Trimming pared 8 bases from V and 2 bases from J, leaving 18 bases between. Germline CDR1 reads LNHNV; CDR2 reads YYDKDF (reference sequence). This CDR3 contains 16 residues. CDR3: CATSAGFTVNTGELFF. The CDR3 coding sequence is TGTGCCACCTCCGCAGGCTTTACGGTTAACACCGGGGAGCTGTTTTTT. Full variable domain (rest looked up from reference TRBV15 and TRBJ2-2): DAMVIQNPRYQVTQFGKPVTLSCSQTLNHNVMYWYQQKSSQAPKLLFHYYDKDFNNEADTPDNFQSRRPNTSFCFLDIRSPGLGDTAMYLCATSAGFTVNTGELFFGEGSRLTVL.

In its sample, this clonotype was seen a few times. This chain uses TRBV7-9 with TRBJ1-6; D is unresolved. CDR3 size: 13 residues. Trimming shortened V by 7 bases and J by 7 bases, and 11 bases separated the two germline ends. CDR1 and CDR2 (germline): SEHNR, FQNEAQ (reference sequence). The CDR3 DNA reads as TGTGCCAGCAACGAGAATCCAAATTCACCCCTCCACTTT. Its translation: CASNENPNSPLHF.

The chain links TRBV6-2 or TRBV6-3 to TRBJ2-1; D might be TRBD2 (6 bases). Germline CDR1 reads MNHEY; CDR2 reads SVGEGT. V lost 6 bases to trimming and J lost 2 bases, with 17 bases between them. The CDR3 contains 16 residues. In nucleotides, the CDR3 is TGTGCCAGCAGGCTACGTCTAGCGACAACCTACAATGAGCAGTTCTTC. Encoded protein: CASRLRLATTYNEQFF.

The chain employs TRBV7-6 and TRBJ2-3, with D possibly matching TRBD2 (6 bases). V was clipped by 5 bases and J by 2 bases, with 8 bases between them. This CDR3 spans 13 amino acids. Germline V gives CDR1 SGHVS, CDR2 FNYEAQ. This CDR3 reads CASSPRDTDTQYF. CDR3 coding DNA: TGTGCCAGCAGCCCGCGGGACACAGATACGCAGTATTTT.

The chain recombines TRBV12-3 or TRBV12-4 with TRBJ2-7; TRBD2 might be the D (5 bases). The CDR3 spans 11 residues. Trimming pared 5 bases from V and 5 bases from J, leaving 7 bases between. The chain's CDR3 is CASSLGNEQYF. CDR3 DNA: TGTGCCAGCAGTCTCGGGAACGAGCAGTACTTC.

The CDR3 reads CASSFRGREADTQYF. The CDR3 DNA is TGTGCCAGCAGCTTTAGGGGGAGGGAGGCAGATACGCAGTATTTT. The chain links TRBV5-4 to TRBJ2-3, with D maybe TRBD2 (7 bases). The V end was cut by 2 bases, the J end by 4 bases, with 14 bases between. Germline-derived CDR1 and CDR2 are SGHNT and YYREEE (reference sequence). This CDR3 contains 15 residues.

Concerning this clonotype: A junction boundary mismatches the germline segment, possibly from a read error. V is TRBV14 and J is TRBJ2-4; D possibly matches TRBD1 or TRBD2 (5 bases each). The germline V gene has CDR1 SGHDN and CDR2 FVKESK. The CDR3 is made up of 16 amino acids. The CDR3 here is CVSSKATGATKNIQYF. Here the CDR3 DNA reads TGTGTCAGCAGCAAGGCCACCGGGGCAACCAAAAACATTCAGTACTTC. The complete variable domain, with remaining parts taken from reference TRBV14 and TRBJ2-4, reads EAGVTQFPSHSVIEKGQTVTLRCDPISGHDNLYWYRRVMGKEIKFLLHFVKESKQDESGMPNNRFLAERTGGTYSTLKVQPAELEDSGVYFCVSSKATGATKNIQYFGAGTRLSVL.

This clonotype was counted between two and nine times. V usage is TRBV28 and J usage is TRBJ2-1, with TRBD2 matching 8 bases. From germline, CDR1 is MDHEN and CDR2 SYDVKM. With 2 bases clipped from V and 2 bases from J, the junction kept 8 bases outside the gene matches. The CDR3 consists of 17 residues. The CDR3 loop reads CASSLGLAIPPYNEQFF. The CDR3 region has the DNA TGTGCCAGCAGTTTAGGACTAGCAATCCCCCCCTACAATGAGCAGTTCTTC.

This clonotype has only a few counts. The V gene is TRBV11-2, the J gene TRBJ2-3; TRBD1 matches 10 bases. Germline CDR1 reads SGHAT; CDR2 reads FQNNGV. The CDR3 has 15 amino acids. The V segment lost 7 bases and the J segment 4 bases; nucleotides outside the gene matches: 8. DNA of the CDR3: TGTGCCAGCACCCGACAGGGGGCTTTCTCAGATACGCAGTATTTT. It yields the protein CASTRQGAFSDTQYF. Supplemented by reference TRBV11-2 and TRBJ2-3, the full variable domain reads EAGVAQSPRYKIIEKRQSVAFWCNPISGHATLYWYQQILGQGPKLLIQFQNNGVVDDSQLPKDRFSAERLKGVDSTLKIQPAKLEDSAVYLCASTRQGAFSDTQYFGPGTRLTVL.

This clonotype showed up many times. The J gene is TRBJ1-1, the V gene TRBV7-7, with D possibly TRBD1 on 6 matching bases. Trimming removed 4 bases at V and 0 bases at J, with 21 bases between. The CDR3 consists of 18 residues. The germline gives CDR1 SSHAT, CDR2 FNYEAQ (reference sequence). CDR3 sequence reads: CASSSTPPGQLMNTEAFF. Written as DNA, the CDR3 is TGTGCCAGCAGCTCCACACCCCCGGGACAACTCATGAACACTGAAGCTTTCTTT.

V usage is TRBV5-4 and J usage is TRBJ2-6, with D unresolved. Trimming took off 7 bases at V and 0 bases at J, with 11 bases between the two ends. In germline, CDR1 is SGHNT, CDR2 YYREEE (reference sequence). CDR3 length: 15 residues. The CDR3 protein is CASGWVDSGANVLTF. The DNA of the CDR3 is TGTGCCAGCGGCTGGGTAGACTCTGGGGCCAACGTCCTGACTTTC.

The chain uses TRBV12-3 or TRBV12-4 and TRBJ1-2; no reliable D call. V lost 3 bases to trimming and J lost 4 bases, with 9 bases between them. This CDR3 is 13 amino acids long. The CDR3 spells CASSFLIRYGYTF. CDR3 bases: TGTGCCAGCAGTTTCCTCATTCGCTATGGCTACACCTTC.

The chain recombines TRBV11-2 with TRBJ2-1; the D gene is possibly TRBD1 (5 bases). Germline V lookup: CDR1 SGHAT, CDR2 FQNNGV. This CDR3 contains 16 residues. The ends were cut back, 1 base at V and 5 bases at J, with 15 bases in the middle. CDR3 region: CASSLVEDTIHNEQFF. CDR3 nucleotide sequence: TGTGCCAGCAGCTTAGTTGAGGACACCATACACAATGAGCAGTTCTTC.

This clonotype was recorded a few times. The J gene is TRBJ2-3, the V gene TRBV18; a weak D match, TRBD1 (5 bases). The CDR3 length is 15 residues. Germline V lookup: CDR1 KGHSH, CDR2 LQKENI. Trimming took 3 bases from V and 0 from J, leaving 10 bases between them. The CDR3 DNA is TGTGCCAGCTCACCCCCAGGGTTTAGCACAGATACGCAGTATTTT. It translates to CASSPPGFSTDTQYF.

This chain joins TRBV7-8 and TRBJ2-3, with a tentative D call TRBD1 (6 bases). There are 14 residues in the CDR3. Germline V gene data show CDR1 as SGHVS and CDR2 as FQNEAQ. V dropped 5 bases and J dropped 5 bases, with 14 bases sitting between them. Written as DNA, the CDR3 is TGTGCCAGCAGCCCGAGCAGGGGAAAAGATACGCAGTATTTT. It yields the protein CASSPSRGKDTQYF.

CDR3 protein: CASSLWGEGVGYNEQFF. The DNA for the CDR3 is TGTGCCAGCAGCTTGTGGGGAGAGGGGGTAGGCTACAATGAGCAGTTCTTC. J is TRBJ2-1 and V is TRBV7-8; the D gene is possibly TRBD1 (6 bases). Per the germline V gene, CDR1 is SGHVS and CDR2 is FQNEAQ. There are 17 residues in the CDR3. Trimming took off 3 bases at V and 3 bases at J, with 18 bases between the two ends.

This clonotype was counted between two and nine times. The gene calls are TRBV10-2 and TRBJ2-5; possible D gene TRBD2, 5 bases. V dropped 2 bases and J dropped 3 bases, with 7 bases sitting between them. There are 13 residues in the CDR3. In germline, CDR1 is WSHSY, CDR2 SAAADI. CDR3 nucleotide sequence: TGCGCCAGCAGTGAGAACGGGGAAGAGACCCAGTACTTC. As protein: CASSENGEETQYF.

Ten or more counts support this clonotype. The gene calls are TRBV19 and TRBJ2-1; D is ambiguous. The V gene lost 9 bases and the J gene lost 0 bases, with 15 bases spanning the gap. CDR1 and CDR2 (germline): LNHDA, SQIVND (reference sequence). The CDR3 spans 15 residues. The CDR3 loop reads CASRLSYASYNEQFF. The DNA for the CDR3 is TGTGCCAGCCGCCTTAGTTATGCCTCCTACAATGAGCAGTTCTTC.